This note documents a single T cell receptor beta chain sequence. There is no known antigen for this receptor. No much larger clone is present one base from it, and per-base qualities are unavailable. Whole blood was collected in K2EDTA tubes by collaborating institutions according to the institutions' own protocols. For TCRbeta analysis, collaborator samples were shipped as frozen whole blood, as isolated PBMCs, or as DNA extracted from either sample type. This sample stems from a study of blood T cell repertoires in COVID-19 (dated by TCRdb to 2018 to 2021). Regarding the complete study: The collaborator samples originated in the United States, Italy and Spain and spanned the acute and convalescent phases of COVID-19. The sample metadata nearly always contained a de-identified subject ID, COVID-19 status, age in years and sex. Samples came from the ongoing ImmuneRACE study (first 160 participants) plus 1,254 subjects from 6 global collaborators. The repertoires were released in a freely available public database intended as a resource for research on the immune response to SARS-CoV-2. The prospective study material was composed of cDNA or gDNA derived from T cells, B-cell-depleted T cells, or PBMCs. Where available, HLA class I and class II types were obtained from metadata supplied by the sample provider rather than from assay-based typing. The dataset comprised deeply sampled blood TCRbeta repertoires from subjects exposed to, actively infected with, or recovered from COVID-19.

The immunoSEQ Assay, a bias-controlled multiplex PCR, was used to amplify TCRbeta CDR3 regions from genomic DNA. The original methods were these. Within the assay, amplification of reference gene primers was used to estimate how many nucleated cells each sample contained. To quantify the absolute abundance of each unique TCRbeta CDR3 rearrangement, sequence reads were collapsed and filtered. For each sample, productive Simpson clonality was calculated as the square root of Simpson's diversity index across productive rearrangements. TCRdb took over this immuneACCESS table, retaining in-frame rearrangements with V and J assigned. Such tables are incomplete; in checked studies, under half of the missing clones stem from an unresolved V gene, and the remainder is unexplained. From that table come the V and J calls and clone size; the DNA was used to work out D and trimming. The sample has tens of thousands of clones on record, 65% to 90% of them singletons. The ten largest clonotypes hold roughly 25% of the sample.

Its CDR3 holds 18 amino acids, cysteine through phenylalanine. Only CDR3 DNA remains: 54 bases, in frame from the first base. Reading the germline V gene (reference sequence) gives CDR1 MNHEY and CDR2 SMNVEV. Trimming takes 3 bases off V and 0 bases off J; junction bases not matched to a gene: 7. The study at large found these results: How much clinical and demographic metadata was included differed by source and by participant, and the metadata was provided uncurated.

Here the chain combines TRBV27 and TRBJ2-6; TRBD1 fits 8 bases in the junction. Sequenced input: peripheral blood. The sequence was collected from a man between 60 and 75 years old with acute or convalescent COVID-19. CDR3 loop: CASSFRRQGSSGANVLTF. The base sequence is TGTGCCAGCAGTTTCCGCAGACAGGGGAGCTCTGGGGCCAACGTCCTGACTTTC.